This entry lists 28 T cell receptor beta chains sequenced from one sample in a study of blood T cell repertoires in COVID-19. The repertoire was sequenced with immunoSEQ multiplex PCR; TCRdb's copy has only in-frame clones and lacks some. The sample lists roughly 200,000 clones, approximately 80% occurring once. Sequenced material: peripheral blood. Source of these receptors: a woman of 80 years or more with active or convalescent COVID-19.

This clone was observed a handful of times. The chain carries TRBV7-9 and TRBJ2-1, with a tentative D call TRBD1 (6 bases). Germline values: CDR1 SEHNR, CDR2 FQNEAQ (reference sequence). V was trimmed by 3 bases and J by 8 bases, leaving 14 bases between them. The CDR3 length is 14 residues. CDR3 sequence (DNA): TGTGCCAGCAGCTTTGACGGGAAGGGGGATGAGCAGTTCTTC. Amino acids: CASSFDGKGDEQFF.

V usage is TRBV5-1 and J usage is TRBJ2-1; 10 positions match TRBD2. J was trimmed by 7 bases and V by 2 bases; bases with no gene match: 6. Germline loops: CDR1 SGHRS, CDR2 YFSETQ. The CDR3 loop spans 15 amino acids. Here the CDR3 reads CASSLAGGFTNEQFF. The CDR3 DNA is TGCGCCAGCAGCTTAGCGGGGGGGTTTACAAATGAGCAGTTCTTC.

The chain is built from TRBV30 and TRBJ2-7; 10 bases match TRBD2. V dropped 3 bases and J dropped 6; count of bases not matched to a gene: 11. The CDR3 sequence is 15 residues long. The V gene's germline CDR1 is GTSNPN and CDR2 SVGIG (reference sequence). As DNA, the CDR3 is TGTGCCTGGAGCACCTCGCTAGCGGGAGTTGGCGAGCAGTACTTC. Its translation is CAWSTSLAGVGEQYF.

This clone appeared a single time. The chain has TRBV10-1 and TRBJ1-5; 9 positions agree with TRBD1. The V gene's germline CDR1 is WNHNN and CDR2 SYGVQD (reference sequence). The length of the CDR3 is 20 residues. The J segment lost 0 bases and the V segment lost 5 bases, leaving 17 bases of the junction unmatched. The CDR3, as DNA: TGCGCCAGCAGTAAGCCTGGACCGGGACAGGGCCTTTCTAGCAATCAGCCCCAGCATTTT. Amino acid sequence: CASSKPGPGQGLSSNQPQHF.

The chain couples TRBV4-3 to TRBJ2-5, with 7 bases lining up with TRBD2. CDR3 length: 16 amino acids. V lost 2 bases, J lost 6 bases, and 12 bases stayed unmatched. The V gene's germline CDR1 is LGHNA and CDR2 YSLEER. CDR3 in amino acids: CASSQQSGIGSKTQYF. Written as DNA, the CDR3 is TGCGCCAGCAGCCAACAAAGCGGGATCGGTTCGAAGACCCAGTACTTC.

J is TRBJ1-1 and V is TRBV7-9; D uncertain. The length of the CDR3 is 12 residues. Germline V gives CDR1 SEHNR, CDR2 FQNEAQ (reference sequence). Trimming cost V 0 bases and J 7 bases, with 6 bases left between them. The CDR3 DNA sequence: TGTGCCAGCAGCTTAGCTTCCCTTGAAGCTTTCTTT. This sequence encodes CASSLASLEAFF.

This rearrangement joins TRBV6-6 to TRBJ2-7; 7 nucleotides align to TRBD1. CDR3 length: 15 amino acids. Germline V gene data show CDR1 as MNHNY and CDR2 as SVGAGI (reference sequence). With V trimmed by 4 bases and J by 2 bases, 8 bases remained unmatched. CDR3 in DNA: TGTGCCAGCAGTTCGCCGGGACAGTCCCCCTACGAGCAGTACTTC. It specifies CASSSPGQSPYEQYF.

This chain uses TRBV5-1 with TRBJ1-6; unclear D gene. Trimming left V 4 bases short and J 0 bases short, with 14 bases between. The CDR3 totals 17 residues. Germline V lookup: CDR1 SGHRS, CDR2 YFSETQ. This CDR3 is CASSREDGSSYNSPLHF. CDR3 nucleotides: TGCGCCAGCAGCCGTGAAGACGGGAGCTCCTATAATTCACCCCTCCACTTT.

The rearrangement links TRBV4-2 to TRBJ2-7, with 14 positions matching TRBD2. After removal of 3 bases from V and 4 bases from J, the junction contained 5 bases not matched to a gene. The CDR3 loop spans 16 amino acids. Germline-derived CDR1 and CDR2 are LGHNA and YNFKEQ. CDR3 residues: CASSHLGTSGGYEQYF. In DNA, the CDR3 is TGTGCCAGCAGCCACCTGGGGACTAGCGGGGGTTACGAGCAGTACTTC.

This clone was observed a few times. The chain has TRBV6-5 and TRBJ2-7; 11 bases align to TRBD2. Looked up from germline, CDR1 is MNHEY and CDR2 is SVGAGI. The CDR3 consists of 15 residues. Unmatched junction bases numbered 10, after V lost 6 bases and J lost 6 bases. The CDR3 DNA sequence: TGTGCCAGCAGCAAAAGACTAGCGGGAATCGTCGAGCAGTACTTC. It yields the protein CASSKRLAGIVEQYF.

The CDR3 here is CASSSTGIQPQHF. CDR3 in DNA: TGTGCCAGCAGCTCGACAGGGATTCAGCCCCAGCATTTT. The chain has TRBV12-3 or TRBV12-4 and TRBJ1-5, with 7 bases that match TRBD1. J was trimmed by 6 bases and V by 6 bases; bases with no gene match: 5. The CDR3 length is 13 residues.

The chain uses TRBV15 and TRBJ2-7; 12 nucleotides match TRBD2. V lost 0 bases to trimming and J lost 8 bases; unmatched junction nucleotides: 8. Germline V gene lookup returns CDR1 LNHNV and CDR2 YYDKDF (reference sequence). CDR3 length: 16 amino acids. The CDR3 protein is CATSRDSLAGGHKQYF. The CDR3 bases are TGTGCCACCAGCAGAGACTCACTAGCGGGAGGCCACAAGCAGTACTTC.

This clone was counted between two and nine times. The chain links TRBV5-1 to TRBJ2-7, with D possibly being TRBD1 (7 bases). The CDR3 extends over 14 amino acids. Trimming took off 1 base at V and 6 bases at J, with 14 bases between the two ends. Germline V gene lookup returns CDR1 SGHRS and CDR2 YFSETQ. The CDR3 bases are TGCGCCAGCAGCTTGCCCGACAGGGAGGCCGAGCAGTACTTC. Translated, it gives CASSLPDREAEQYF. Using reference TRBV5-1 and TRBJ2-7 for the parts outside the CDR3, the full variable domain is KAGVTQTPRYLIKTRGQQVTLSCSPISGHRSVSWYQQTPGQGLQFLFEYFSETQRNKGNFPGRFSGRQFSNSRSEMNVSTLELGDSALYLCASSLPDREAEQYFGPGTRLTVT.

V and J are TRBV11-1 and TRBJ2-5, with 10 nucleotides matching TRBD2. Germline loops: CDR1 SGHAT, CDR2 FQDESV (reference sequence). Trimming took 5 bases from V and 1 from J; bases not matched to a gene: 4. This CDR3 has 15 amino acids. CDR3 amino acids: CASSQGTSAQETQYF. The CDR3 nucleotides are TGTGCCAGCAGCCAGGGGACTAGCGCCCAAGAGACCCAGTACTTC.

This clone was found once. J is TRBJ2-5 and V is TRBV5-1; TRBD2 is a possible D gene (5 bases). The CDR3 is 13 residues long. V lost 5 bases, J lost 1 base, and 9 bases lay in between. The germline V gene encodes CDR1 SGHRS and CDR2 YFSETQ. This CDR3 reads CASREGPQETQYF. The CDR3 DNA follows: TGCGCCAGCAGAGAGGGTCCCCAAGAGACCCAGTACTTC.

The J gene is TRBJ2-2, the V gene TRBV19; 8 bases map to TRBD2. CDR1 and CDR2 (germline): LNHDA, SQIVND (reference sequence). The CDR3 is made up of 17 amino acids. Losses at the gene ends were 5 bases for V and 1 base for J; bases not matched to a gene: 9. CDR3 coding DNA: TGTGCCAGTAGTCGGGGAGCGGGGGCTCTGAACACCGGGGAGCTGTTTTTT. Translation gives CASSRGAGALNTGELFF.

This clone showed up just a few times. The CDR3 nucleotides read TGCAGCGTTGAAGCGACAGCGAACACTGAAGCTTTCTTT. Residues: CSVEATANTEAFF. The V gene is TRBV29-1, the J gene TRBJ1-1; a possible D gene is TRBD1 (5 bases). Germline lookup yields CDR1 SQVTM and CDR2 ANQGSEA. This CDR3 comprises 13 residues. The V end lost 1 base, the J end lost 1 base, and 7 bases lay between the germline ends. The entire variable domain, with the rest obtained from reference TRBV29-1 and TRBJ1-1, is as follows: SAVISQKPSRDICQRGTSLTIQCQVDSQVTMMFWYRQQPGQSLTLIATANQGSEATYESGFVIDKFPISRPNLTFSTLTVSNMSPEDSSIYLCSVEATANTEAFFGQGTRLTVV.

This chain connects TRBV30 to TRBJ2-1, with 11 bases aligning to TRBD2. Germline V gene data show CDR1 as GTSNPN and CDR2 as SVGIG (reference sequence). The CDR3 is 13 residues long. J gave up 7 bases and V 7 bases, and 6 bases lay outside the gene matches. In DNA, the CDR3 is TGTGCCTCCTCTAGCGGGGGGTTTAATGAGCAGTTCTTC. The encoded protein is CASSSGGFNEQFF.

This clone was counted between two and nine times. The genes are TRBV20-1 and TRBJ2-4, with 7 bases fitting TRBD2. Looked up from germline, CDR1 is DFQATT and CDR2 is SNEGSKA (reference sequence). Trimming removed 3 bases from V and 2 bases from J; junction bases left unmatched: 10. CDR3 length: 16 residues. The CDR3, as DNA: TGCAGTGCTAGTTCCACCGGCGGGGGAACCAAAAACATTCAGTACTTC. It is translated as CSASSTGGGTKNIQYF.

The chain has TRBV6-2 or TRBV6-3 and TRBJ1-2, with 7 positions matching TRBD1. The germline V gene encodes CDR1 MNHEY and CDR2 SVGEGT. Trimming cost V 5 bases and J 5 bases; bases outside gene matches: 11. This CDR3 region has 15 residues. CDR3 sequence reads: CASSKTGTETYGYTF. For the CDR3, the DNA is TGTGCCAGCAGTAAAACGGGGACAGAAACATATGGCTACACCTTC.

This clone was found a few times. The chain combines TRBV29-1 with TRBJ1-1; D is ambiguous. The germline V gene has CDR1 SQVTM and CDR2 ANQGSEA. The CDR3 spans 12 residues. The ends were cut back, 7 bases at V and 1 base at J, with 10 bases in the middle. CDR3 nucleotides: TGCAGCGCAAGTACAAGGAACACTGAAGCTTTCTTT. This codes for CSASTRNTEAFF.

The chain combines TRBV29-1 with TRBJ1-2, with TRBD1 as a possible D gene (5 bases). This CDR3 has 18 residues. The germline V and J ends were trimmed by 4 bases and 0 bases, with 24 bases remaining between them. Germline V gene sequence: CDR1 SQVTM, CDR2 ANQGSEA. The CDR3 DNA follows: TGCAGCGTTGTCGTGATTGACAGCCTAATTTTAGCTAACTATGGCTACACCTTC. Translated: CSVVVIDSLILANYGYTF.

This rearrangement joins TRBV5-5 to TRBJ1-1; 7 nucleotides agree with TRBD1. The V gene end was trimmed by 0 bases and the J gene end by 0 bases; junction bases not matched to a gene: 5. The germline gives CDR1 SGHKS, CDR2 YYEKEE (reference sequence). The CDR3 runs to 16 residues. In DNA form, the CDR3 reads TGTGCCAGCAGCTTGGGGACAGGAACCATGAACACTGAAGCTTTCTTT. Protein: CASSLGTGTMNTEAFF.

The V gene is TRBV6-6, the J gene TRBJ1-1, with 8 bases identical to TRBD1. CDR1 MNHNY and CDR2 SVGAGI come from the germline V gene (reference sequence). V gave up 5 bases and J gave up 5 bases; unmatched junction bases: 10. This CDR3 is built from 15 residues. CDR3 DNA: TGTGCCAGCAGTCGAGACACAGGGGGGGGGACTGAAGCTTTCTTT. It yields the protein CASSRDTGGGTEAFF.

This rearrangement joins TRBV11-3 to TRBJ2-3; TRBD2 matches at 10 bases. This CDR3 comprises 15 residues. J gave up 6 bases and V 2 bases, and 5 bases lay outside the gene matches. Looked up from germline, CDR1 is SGHNT and CDR2 is YENEEA. DNA for the CDR3: TGTGCCAGCAGCTTACTAGCGGGGGACGGGGATACGCAGTATTTT. Protein product: CASSLLAGDGDTQYF.

The V call is TRBV9, the J call TRBJ1-2, with 10 positions matching TRBD1. The V gene's germline CDR1 is SGDLS and CDR2 YYNGEE. V was clipped by 0 bases and J by 8 bases; unmatched bases: 7. The CDR3 totals 15 residues. CDR3 DNA sequence: TGTGCCAGCAGCGTAGAGACAGGGGGCTTAGGGGGCTACACCTTC. This gives the protein CASSVETGGLGGYTF.

The chain uses TRBV5-6 and TRBJ2-1; TRBD2 is a possible D gene (7 bases). Trimming removed 4 bases from V and 9 bases from J, with 14 bases in between. This CDR3 is built from 13 residues. Germline lookup yields CDR1 SGHDT and CDR2 YYEEEE. CDR3 DNA: TGTGCCAGCAGCCCGGTGGGAGGGGGTGAGCAGTTCTTC. Its translation is CASSPVGGGEQFF.

The chain recombines TRBV2 with TRBJ1-5, with a weak D call TRBD1 (6 bases). Germline CDR1 is SNHLY and CDR2 is FYNNEI. The CDR3 is made up of 16 amino acids. V was cut by 3 bases and J by 0 bases, with 12 bases left in between. This CDR3 is CASSDPQGFSNQPQHF. The CDR3 DNA follows: TGTGCCAGCAGTGATCCACAGGGTTTTAGCAATCAGCCCCAGCATTTT.